These T cell receptor beta chains were read from a single sample in a study of T cells in Graves' hyperthyroidism and ophthalmopathy. TCRdb reanalysed the multiplex PCR reads using MiXCR and keeps one entry per CDR3 protein. The sample contains under 350,000 distinct CDR3 sequences, 15% to 20% of which appear only once. Material: blood. The source is a woman between 50 and 59 years old with Graves' hyperthyroidism. CDR3s include the opening cysteine and the closing phenylalanine or tryptophan. D genes are given only for firm matches. Some rows have no size entry. The others give once, few or many, or a class for an expanded clone.

D gene,clone size,J gene,V gene,CDR3 DNA,CDR3 protein
-,few,TRBJ1-1,TRBV9,TGTGCCAGCAGCGTAGACCCGGGAGCGACTGAAGCTTTCTTT,CASSVDPGATEAFF
-,-,TRBJ2-7,TRBV28,TGTGCCAGCAGTTTGCCACAGGGCCCGGTCTCCGAGCAGTACTTC,CASSLPQGPVSEQYF
TRBD1,-,TRBJ1-2,TRBV6-2/TRBV6-3,TGTGCCAGCACCGCGGACAGGGCAGATGGCTACACCTTC,CASTADRADGYTF
-,many,TRBJ2-5,TRBV3-1,TGTGCCAGCAGCCAGGTGGATGAGACCCAGTACTTC,CASSQVDETQYF
TRBD2,-,TRBJ2-1,TRBV5-1,TGCGCCAGCAGCACCTTAGCGGGGGGGCATGAGCAGTTCTTC,CASSTLAGGHEQFF
-,few,TRBJ1-1,TRBV5-1,TGCGCCAGCACCCGGGGCCCTGCGACGAACACTGAAGCTTTCTTT,CASTRGPATNTEAFF
TRBD1,-,TRBJ1-3,TRBV12-3/TRBV12-4,TGTGCCACCTTCGGACAGGGTGAAAACACCATACATTTT,CATFGQGENTIHF
TRBD2,many,TRBJ2-1,TRBV28,TGTGCCAGCAGTCCTTCTAGCGGGAGGAGCTACAATGAGCAGTTCTTC,CASSPSSGRSYNEQFF
-,few,TRBJ2-1,TRBV6-5,TGTGCCAGCTCCGAACAGGGAGACTCCTACAATGAGCAGTTCTTC,CASSEQGDSYNEQFF
-,-,TRBJ1-2,TRBV9,TGTACCAGCAGCGTAGGTGTGGTGAGGGGCTATGGCTACACCTTC,CTSSVGVVRGYGYTF
TRBD2,few,TRBJ2-1,TRBV20-1,TGCAGTGCTCTAGCGGGGAACTCCTACAATGAGCAGTTCTTC,CSALAGNSYNEQFF
-,many,TRBJ2-1,TRBV28,TGTGCCACCCTTCCGTCGACAGCACTAAATGAGCAGTTCTTC,CATLPSTALNEQFF
-,few,TRBJ2-5,TRBV5-1,TGCGCCAGCAGCTTGGTACAGCAAGAGACCCAGTACTTC,CASSLVQQETQYF
TRBD1,few,TRBJ1-1,TRBV6-1,TGTGCCAGCAGAGACAGGACAGGGAACATGAACACTGAAGCTTTCTTT,CASRDRTGNMNTEAFF
TRBD2,many,TRBJ2-2,TRBV12-3/TRBV12-4,TGTGCCAGCAGTCCTAGCGGGGTGAACACCGGGGAGCTGTTTTTT,CASSPSGVNTGELFF
-,many,TRBJ2-1,TRBV11-2,TGTGCCAGCAGCTCCCTCTACAATGAGCAGTTCTTC,CASSSLYNEQFF
-,-,TRBJ1-4,TRBV2,TGTGCCAGCAGTGAATTCGGACAGACAAATGAAAAACTGTTTTTT,CASSEFGQTNEKLFF
-,many,TRBJ1-2,TRBV30,TGTGCCTTCCTATTTCGGGGTGCCTTCCACACCTTC,CAFLFRGAFHTF
-,-,TRBJ2-7,TRBV29-1,TGCAGCCTTGTCCTGTCAGGAAAGGGGGGATACGAGCAGTACTTC,CSLVLSGKGGYEQYF
TRBD1,many,TRBJ2-1,TRBV11-2,TGTGCCAGCAGCTTAGGCTACCAAGGACAGGAGAAGCGCGAGCAGTTCTTC,CASSLGYQGQEKREQFF
-,-,TRBJ1-3,TRBV9,TGTGCCAGCAGCAATACCCGAGAGGGGCTCTCTGGAAACACCATATATTTT,CASSNTREGLSGNTIYF
-,-,TRBJ1-1,TRBV5-5,TGTGCCAGCAGCTTGAATGGCGGGGCGTACACTGAAGCTTTCTTT,CASSLNGGAYTEAFF
-,-,TRBJ2-7,TRBV5-4,TGTGCCGGACGGGGTACGGACTCCTACGAGCAGTACTTC,CAGRGTDSYEQYF